These 26 T cell receptor beta chains were sequenced from one sample in a study of Ad26.COV2.S vaccination and SARS-CoV-2 variants. The treatment is: about 20 received Ad26.COV2.S at low or high dose, single or two shots; 5 received placebo; per-sample allocation not given. Specimen acquisition occurred on day 63 following the initial vaccine or placebo injection. Sequencing used immunoSEQ multiplex PCR; TCRdb keeps in-frame clones, though not all of them. The data show a few hundred thousand clones, about 90% seen once. Sample: peripheral blood, taken in a trial of Ad26.COV2.S vaccine versus placebo. Every receptor here comes from a person aged 18-60 years who received the Ad26.COV2.S COVID-19 vaccine or a placebo.

The rearrangement links TRBV7-2 to TRBJ1-2; 10 bases match TRBD1. The CDR3 consists of 17 residues. Germline V lookup: CDR1 SGHTA, CDR2 FQGNSA. Losses at the gene ends were 2 bases for V and 0 bases for J; bases not matched to a gene: 6. CDR3 nucleotides: TGTGCCAGCAGCTTAATGGGACAGGGGATGACTAACTATGGCTACACCTTC. It translates to CASSLMGQGMTNYGYTF.

V and J are TRBV5-1 and TRBJ1-2; D is undetermined. Trimming took 6 bases from V and 3 from J, leaving 15 bases between them. Looked up from germline, CDR1 is SGHRS and CDR2 is YFSETQ. The CDR3 loop spans 14 amino acids. DNA for the CDR3: TGCGCCAGCACAACATCGGGGTCGGACTATGGCTACACCTTC. This translates into CASTTSGSDYGYTF. The variable domain in full, with the rest retrieved from reference TRBV5-1 and TRBJ1-2, is KAGVTQTPRYLIKTRGQQVTLSCSPISGHRSVSWYQQTPGQGLQFLFEYFSETQRNKGNFPGRFSGRQFSNSRSEMNVSTLELGDSALYLCASTTSGSDYGYTFGSGTRLTVV.

CDR3 nucleotide sequence: TGCGCCAGCAGCTTGGCCGTCGAGGCTGGAAACACCATATATTTT. This codes for CASSLAVEAGNTIYF. The V call is TRBV5-1, the J call TRBJ1-3; D not certain. Trimming removed 0 bases from V and 2 bases from J, with 9 bases in between. This CDR3 region has 15 residues. Germline CDR1 and CDR2: SGHRS and YFSETQ.

This chain joins TRBV9 and TRBJ2-2, with 7 bases that match TRBD2. The CDR3 length is 15 residues. With 4 bases clipped from V and 2 bases from J, the junction kept 5 bases outside the gene matches. Germline loops: CDR1 SGDLS, CDR2 YYNGEE. The CDR3 DNA sequence: TGTGCCAGCAGCAGCGGGGACCCAAACACCGGGGAGCTGTTTTTT. Residues: CASSSGDPNTGELFF.

The chain links TRBV28 to TRBJ2-5; the D gene is possibly TRBD2 (6 bases). Trimming left V 4 bases short and J 2 bases short, with 14 bases between. Looked up from germline, CDR1 is MDHEN and CDR2 is SYDVKM. The CDR3 is 15 amino acids. The CDR3 region is CASSYGRGIQETQYF. Written as DNA, the CDR3 is TGTGCCAGCAGTTATGGGCGGGGAATACAAGAGACCCAGTACTTC.

V gene TRBV4-3 combines with J gene TRBJ1-1; perhaps TRBD1 as D (5 bases). The CDR3 runs to 16 residues. Trimming removed 0 bases at V and 2 bases at J, with 13 bases between. Per the germline V gene, CDR1 is LGHNA and CDR2 is YSLEER. CDR3 residues: CASSQEGIGGNTEAFF. DNA for the CDR3: TGCGCCAGCAGCCAAGAAGGCATTGGGGGAAACACTGAAGCTTTCTTT.

The rearrangement uses TRBV6-5 and TRBJ2-7; 10 bases are a match to TRBD1. The V segment lost 6 bases and the J segment 7 bases; nucleotides outside the gene matches: 12. Germline V gene data show CDR1 as MNHEY and CDR2 as SVGAGI. The CDR3 loop spans 15 amino acids. The CDR3 spells CASRKTGTGVIEQYF. CDR3 DNA: TGTGCCAGCAGAAAAACCGGGACAGGGGTTATAGAGCAGTACTTC.

This chain connects TRBV7-2 to TRBJ1-1; tentative D call: TRBD1 (5 bases). V lost 0 bases and J lost 1, with 12 bases in between. Germline assignment: CDR1 SGHTA and CDR2 FQGNSA. The CDR3 length is 16 residues. Here the CDR3 DNA reads TGTGCCAGCAGCTTAGCATTTGCGACAGCGAACACTGAAGCTTTCTTT. It yields the protein CASSLAFATANTEAFF.

This clone was detected only once. CDR3 residues: CASSQGRASGGETQYF. For the CDR3, the DNA is TGCGCCAGCAGCCAAGGTCGGGCTAGCGGGGGCGAGACCCAGTACTTC. The rearrangement links TRBV4-1 to TRBJ2-5; 10 bases are shared with TRBD2. The CDR3 runs to 16 residues. Germline V gives CDR1 MGHRA, CDR2 YSYEKL. V trimming: 1 base; J trimming: 5 bases; junction bases outside the gene matches: 7.

As concerns this clone: The identical CDR3 is also encoded by other nucleotide sequences in the sample. The chain combines TRBV5-4 with TRBJ2-6; D ambiguous. V gave up 1 base and J gave up 2 bases, with 7 bases separating them. The CDR3 loop spans 15 amino acids. Per germline, CDR1 SGHNT and CDR2 YYREEE (reference sequence). The CDR3: CASSLIGAGANVLTF. In nucleotides, the CDR3 is TGTGCCAGCAGCTTGATTGGGGCTGGGGCCAACGTCCTGACTTTC. Supplemented by reference TRBV5-4 and TRBJ2-6, the full variable domain reads ETGVTQSPTHLIKTRGQQVTLRCSSQSGHNTVSWYQQALGQGPQFIFQYYREEENGRGNFPPRFSGLQFPNYSSELNVNALELDDSALYLCASSLIGAGANVLTFGAGSRLTVL.

The chain links TRBV30 to TRBJ2-7; TRBD1 is a possible D gene (5 bases). Trimming took off 4 bases at V and 3 bases at J, with 13 bases between the two ends. The length of the CDR3 is 13 residues. From germline, CDR1 is GTSNPN and CDR2 SVGIG (reference sequence). The CDR3 DNA reads TGTGCCTGGAAGCACAGGAGATACTACGAGCAGTACTTC. Amino acid sequence: CAWKHRRYYEQYF.

V is TRBV6-5 and J is TRBJ1-1; unclear D gene. Germline CDR1 MNHEY, CDR2 SVGAGI. The CDR3 length is 14 residues. Trimming stripped 0 bases from V and 3 bases from J, with 8 bases between. In DNA, the CDR3 is TGTGCCAGCAGTTACTCATGGGAGTACACTGAAGCTTTCTTT. Its translation is CASSYSWEYTEAFF.

This chain connects TRBV19 to TRBJ1-2; weak D call: TRBD1 (6 bases). The CDR3 sequence is 18 residues long. Trimming removed 6 bases from V and 0 bases from J, with 23 bases in between. Germline assignment: CDR1 LNHDA and CDR2 SQIVND (reference sequence). The CDR3 here is CASSPRQDLVKSNYGYTF. In DNA, the CDR3 is TGTGCCAGTAGCCCCAGACAGGACCTAGTAAAATCTAACTATGGCTACACCTTC.

V and J are TRBV7-9 and TRBJ2-1, with a tentative D call TRBD2 (6 bases). Germline V gene lookup returns CDR1 SEHNR and CDR2 FQNEAQ (reference sequence). The CDR3 runs 15 residues. Trimming took 2 bases from V and 2 from J, leaving 10 bases between them. The CDR3: CASSLFLATYNEQFF. CDR3 nucleotide sequence: TGTGCCAGCAGCTTATTTCTAGCGACCTACAATGAGCAGTTCTTC. The variable domain in full, with the rest retrieved from reference TRBV7-9 and TRBJ2-1, is DTGVSQNPRHKITKRGQNVTFRCDPISEHNRLYWYRQTLGQGPEFLTYFQNEAQLEKSRLLSDRFSAERPKGSFSTLEIQRTEQGDSAMYLCASSLFLATYNEQFFGPGTRLTVL.

This chain joins TRBV28 and TRBJ2-7, with a tentative D call TRBD1 (6 bases). Germline-derived CDR1 and CDR2 are MDHEN and SYDVKM. CDR3 length equals 13 residues. The V gene lost 5 bases and the J gene lost 3 bases, with 11 bases spanning the gap. CDR3 amino acids: CASSVQGDYEQYF. CDR3 nucleotides: TGTGCCAGCAGTGTACAGGGCGACTACGAGCAGTACTTC.

The chain couples TRBV2 to TRBJ2-1, with 12 bases aligning to TRBD2. CDR1 and CDR2 from the germline V gene are SNHLY and FYNNEI. The CDR3 runs 14 residues. V dropped 5 bases and J dropped 8; count of bases not matched to a gene: 4. Here the CDR3 reads CASSSGLAGYEQFF. The CDR3 coding sequence is TGTGCCAGCAGTTCCGGACTAGCGGGGTATGAGCAGTTCTTC.

The V call is TRBV6-1, the J call TRBJ1-3, with D maybe TRBD1 (6 bases). V was trimmed by 3 bases and J by 4 bases, leaving 10 bases between them. Germline CDR1 and CDR2: MNHNS and SASEGT. The CDR3 sequence is 14 residues long. CDR3 in DNA: TGTGCCAGCAGTGACCAAGGGGGGGGAAACACCATATATTTT. Protein: CASSDQGGGNTIYF.

This clone was counted a single time. The V gene is TRBV6-6, the J gene TRBJ1-2; tentative D call: TRBD1 (5 bases). The CDR3 loop spans 14 amino acids. Per germline, CDR1 MNHNY and CDR2 SVGAGI (reference sequence). V was shortened by 2 bases and J by 3 bases, with 10 bases between the two germline ends. The chain's CDR3 is CASSYEGRDYGYTF. CDR3 sequence (DNA): TGTGCCAGCAGTTACGAAGGCAGGGACTATGGCTACACCTTC.

The chain employs TRBV15 and TRBJ2-7; D not certain. V lost 5 bases, J lost 3 bases, and 5 bases lay in between. Germline CDR1 LNHNV, CDR2 YYDKDF (reference sequence). The CDR3 runs to 11 residues. As DNA, the CDR3 is TGTGCCACCAGCGAGGACTACGAGCAGTACTTC. Its protein product is CATSEDYEQYF.

V usage is TRBV19 and J usage is TRBJ2-2; the D gene could be TRBD1 or TRBD2 (5 bases each). V was trimmed by 7 bases and J by 6 bases, leaving 12 bases between them. Germline CDR1 and CDR2: LNHDA and SQIVND (reference sequence). The CDR3 contains 13 residues. CDR3 loop: CASTGLGAGELFF. CDR3 bases: TGTGCCAGTACGGGGTTGGGGGCCGGGGAGCTGTTTTTT. The entire variable domain, with the rest obtained from reference TRBV19 and TRBJ2-2, is as follows: DGGITQSPKYLFRKEGQNVTLSCEQNLNHDAMYWYRQDPGQGLRLIYYSQIVNDFQKGDIAEGYSVSREKKESFPLTVTSAQKNPTAFYLCASTGLGAGELFFGEGSRLTVL.

The chain links TRBV6-2 or TRBV6-3 to TRBJ2-1; D remains ambiguous. CDR3 length equals 15 residues. Trimming shortened V by 2 bases and J by 7 bases, and 15 bases separated the two germline ends. Germline CDR1 is MNHEY and CDR2 is SVGEGT. CDR3 protein: CASSYVRLMWNEQFF. Written as DNA, the CDR3 is TGTGCCAGCAGTTACGTCAGGTTAATGTGGAATGAGCAGTTCTTC.

V usage is TRBV4-3 and J usage is TRBJ2-2; either TRBD1 or TRBD2 may supply D (5 bases each). In germline, CDR1 is LGHNA, CDR2 YSLEER. Trimming stripped 1 base from V and 5 bases from J, with 11 bases between. The CDR3 is made up of 15 amino acids. Here the CDR3 reads CASSQGGLETGELFF. The CDR3 DNA reads TGCGCCAGCAGCCAAGGGGGGTTGGAGACCGGGGAGCTGTTTTTT.

The genes are TRBV4-3 and TRBJ1-2; tentatively, D is TRBD1 (5 bases). Between the trimmed V and J ends, which lost 0 bases and 8 bases, there was a span of 16 bases. The CDR3 runs to 15 residues. Germline V gene data show CDR1 as LGHNA and CDR2 as YSLEER. Here the CDR3 reads CASSQDKIGALGYTF. The DNA for the CDR3 is TGCGCCAGCAGCCAAGATAAGATAGGGGCTTTGGGCTACACCTTC.

J is TRBJ1-4 and V is TRBV7-2; D not resolved. Germline V gene sequence: CDR1 SGHTA, CDR2 FQGNSA. Trimming took 5 bases from V and 6 from J, leaving 19 bases between them. This CDR3 spans 16 amino acids. CDR3 bases: TGTGCCAGCAGCAGACATAGTACGGGCCAGGATGAAAAACTGTTTTTT. Protein sequence: CASSRHSTGQDEKLFF. Looking up the rest from reference TRBV7-2 and TRBJ1-4 gives the full variable domain: GAGVSQSPSNKVTEKGKDVELRCDPISGHTALYWYRQSLGQGLEFLIYFQGNSAPDKSGLPSDRFSAERTGGSVSTLTIQRTQQEDSAVYLCASSRHSTGQDEKLFFGSGTQLSVL.

V and J are TRBV23-1 and TRBJ2-5; maybe TRBD2 (7 bases). TRBV23-1 counts as an open reading frame of uncertain function. V was cut by 1 base and J by 0 bases, with 12 bases left in between. CDR3 length: 16 residues. DNA of the CDR3: TGCGCCAGCAGTCAATTTGGGGGGGCCGACCAAGAGACCCAGTACTTC. It is translated as CASSQFGGADQETQYF.

This clone has only one observation. This chain uses TRBV7-2 with TRBJ2-7; TRBD1 aligns across 8 bases. V trimming: 1 base; J trimming: 4 bases; junction bases outside the gene matches: 6. Germline V CDR1 and CDR2: SGHTA, FQGNSA. This CDR3 is 15 amino acids long. The CDR3 DNA sequence: TGTGCCAGCAGCTTAGAAGGGACAGGTTATTACGAGCAGTACTTC. It specifies CASSLEGTGYYEQYF.